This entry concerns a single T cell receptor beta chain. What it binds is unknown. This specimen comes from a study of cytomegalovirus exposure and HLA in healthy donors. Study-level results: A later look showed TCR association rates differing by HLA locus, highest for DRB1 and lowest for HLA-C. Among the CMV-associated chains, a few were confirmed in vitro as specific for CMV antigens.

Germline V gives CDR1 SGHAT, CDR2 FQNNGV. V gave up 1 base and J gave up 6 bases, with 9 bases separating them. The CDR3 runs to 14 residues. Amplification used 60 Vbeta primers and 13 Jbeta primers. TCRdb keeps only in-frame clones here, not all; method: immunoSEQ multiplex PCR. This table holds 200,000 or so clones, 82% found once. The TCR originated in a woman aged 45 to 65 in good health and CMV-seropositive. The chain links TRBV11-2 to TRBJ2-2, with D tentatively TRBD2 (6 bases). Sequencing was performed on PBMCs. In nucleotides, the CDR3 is TGTGCCAGCAGCTTAGGAGGGGAGGCCGGGGAGCTGTTTTTT. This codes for CASSLGGEAGELFF.